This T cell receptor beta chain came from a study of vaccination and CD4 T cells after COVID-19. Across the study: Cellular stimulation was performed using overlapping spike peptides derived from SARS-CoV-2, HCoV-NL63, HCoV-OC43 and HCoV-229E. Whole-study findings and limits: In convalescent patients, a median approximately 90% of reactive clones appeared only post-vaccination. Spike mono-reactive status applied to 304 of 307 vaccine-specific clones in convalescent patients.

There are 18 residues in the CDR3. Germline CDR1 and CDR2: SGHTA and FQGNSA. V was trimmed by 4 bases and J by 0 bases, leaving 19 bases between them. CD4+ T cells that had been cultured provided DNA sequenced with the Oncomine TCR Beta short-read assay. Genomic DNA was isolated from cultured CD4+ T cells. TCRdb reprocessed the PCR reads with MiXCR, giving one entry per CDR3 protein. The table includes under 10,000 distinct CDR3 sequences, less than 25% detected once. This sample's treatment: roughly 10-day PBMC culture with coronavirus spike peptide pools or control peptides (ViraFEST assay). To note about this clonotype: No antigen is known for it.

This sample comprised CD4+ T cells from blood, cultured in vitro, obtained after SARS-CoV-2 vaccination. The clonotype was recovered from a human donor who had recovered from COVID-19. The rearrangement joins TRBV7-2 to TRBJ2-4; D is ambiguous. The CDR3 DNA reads TGTGCCAGCAGCTCTGCCGCGGCAGGAAACTTAGCCAAAAACATTCAGTACTTC. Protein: CASSSAAAGNLAKNIQYF. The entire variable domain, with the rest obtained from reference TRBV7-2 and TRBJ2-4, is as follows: GAGVSQSPSNKVTEKGKDVELRCDPISGHTALYWYRQSLGQGLEFLIYFQGNSAPDKSGLPSDRFSAERTGGSVSTLTIQRTQQEDSAVYLCASSSAAAGNLAKNIQYFGAGTRLSVL.